These 20 T cell receptor delta chains originate from one sample sequenced in a study of γδ T cells in repeated Plasmodium falciparum infection. Gammadelta T cells were flow-sorted from PBMC into Vgamma9/Vdelta2+ and Vdelta2-negative populations for bulk analysis. TCRdb reran clone calling via CATT on the multiplex PCR reads. This table has 90,000 to 95,000 delta-chain clones, over 0.9% appearing once. Sequencing was carried out using gamma-delta T cells from blood. These TCRs come from a pool of human donors (malaria-infected and uninfected, not separated).

By share, this clone counts as medium-sized. This same CDR3 is encoded by further DNA sequences in the sample. The gene calls are TRDV2 and TRDJ1, with 9 bases fitting TRDD3. CDR1 and CDR2 (germline): GEAIGNYY, EKD. The CDR3 is 17 residues long. The J segment lost 0 bases and the V segment lost 1 base, leaving 8 bases of the junction unmatched. CDR3 in amino acids: CACDTLGDLEYTDKLIF. CDR3 in DNA: TGTGCCTGTGACACTCTGGGGGATCTCGAGTACACCGATAAACTCATCTTT.

This clone was seen only a few times. TCRdb lists the protein of a much larger clone for this DNA, which differs at residue 22, so this is likely a read error; the protein given here is translated from the DNA itself. This sequence joins TRDV2 and TRDJ3; perhaps TRDD3 as D (6 bases). There are 24 residues in the CDR3. Germline V CDR1 and CDR2: GEAIGNYY, EKD. CDR3 protein: CACDPGFPKRFKDTITWDTRQVFF. The CDR3 nucleotides read TGTGCCTGTGACCCCGGGTTCCCTAAGCGGTTTAAGGATACTATCACCTGGGACACCCGACAGGTGTTTTTC.

This clone was found a few times. The protein held in TCRdb is that of a much larger clone and does not match this DNA's translation at residue 5, likely because of a read error; the protein shown is translated from the DNA. The chain links TRDV2 to TRDJ1, with 10 bases matching TRDD3. TCRdb does not report a J gene; here it was assigned by matching the DNA to germline references. Germline CDR1 is GEAIGNYY and CDR2 is EKD. CDR3 size: 18 residues. V lost 3 bases to trimming and J lost 0 bases; unmatched junction nucleotides: 12. The CDR3 coding sequence is TGTGCCTGTGACGCCGTAATGATGGGGGATACAAACACCGATAAACTCATCTTT. This gives the protein CACDAVMMGDTNTDKLIF.

This clone has just a few counts. TCRdb shows a much larger clone's protein in place of this DNA's translation, and the two differ at residue 8, likely through a read error; the protein shown is translated from the DNA. The rearrangement links TRDV2 to TRDJ1; D may be TRDD3 (6 bases). The J gene, left out of TCRdb, was set here by checking the DNA against germline. The CDR3 loop spans 19 amino acids. CDR1 and CDR2 (germline): GEAIGNYY, EKD. CDR3: CACITYWRIPSPYTGKLIF. The CDR3, as DNA: TGTGCCTGCATTACGTACTGGAGGATACCCTCCCCGTACACCGGTAAACTCATCTTT.

To note about this clone: TCRdb has a much larger clone's protein, which differs at residue 6 from the translation of this DNA, likely because of a read error; what is shown is the protein translated from the DNA. V usage is TRDV1 and J usage is TRDJ1; 12 bases match TRDD3. The J gene was not available in TCRdb and was assigned here by matching the DNA to germline segments. Trimming took 3 bases from V and 0 from J; bases not matched to a gene: 8. The CDR3 runs to 18 residues. CDR1 and CDR2 from the germline V gene are TSWWSYY and QGS. This CDR3 is CALGDVSWGIRDTDKLIF. CDR3 DNA: TGTGCTCTTGGGGACGTCTCCTGGGGGATACGAGACACCGATAAACTCATCTTT.

Only a few counts were recorded for this clone. The mismatch at residue 4 between this DNA's translation and the TCRdb protein of a much larger clone likely reflects a read error; the protein shown is translated from the DNA. The rearrangement uses TRDV2 and TRDJ1, with D unclear. No J gene was available from TCRdb, and it was assigned here by a germline match of the DNA. Germline V gene data show CDR1 as GEAIGNYY and CDR2 as EKD. The CDR3 spans 19 residues. The chain's CDR3 is CACGTLLQRNPSYTDKLIF. For the CDR3, the DNA is TGTGCCTGTGGCACCTTACTGCAAAGGAATCCCTCGTACACCGATAAACTCATCTTT.

This clone was counted between two and nine times. The amino acid sequence in TCRdb belongs to a much larger clone and departs from this DNA's translation at residue 8, likely a sequencing read error; the sequence shown is translated from the DNA. The genes are TRDV1 and TRDJ1; D unclear. The CDR3 has 16 amino acids. The V end was cut by 0 bases, the J end by 7 bases, with 18 bases between. The germline gives CDR1 TSWWSYY, CDR2 QGS. In nucleotides, the CDR3 is TGTGCTCTTGGGGAACTTATCCACCAAAAGGAGGGTAAACTCATCTTT. Protein sequence: CALGELIHQKEGKLIF.

In the case of this clone: TCRdb records a much larger clone's protein for this DNA, with a difference at residue 14 that likely arises from a read error; the protein given is the translation of the DNA. The genes are TRDV1 and TRDJ1; 10 bases map to TRDD3. From germline, CDR1 is TSWWSYY and CDR2 QGS. V was pared by 2 bases and J by 10 bases, with 22 bases of the junction left unmatched. The CDR3 runs to 19 residues. CDR3 loop: CALGEFTPGRTGGFRTLIF. CDR3 coding DNA: TGTGCTCTTGGGGAATTTACTCCTGGCCGTACTGGGGGATTCCGGACACTCATCTTT.

A remark on this clone: The protein held in TCRdb is that of a much larger clone and does not match this DNA's translation at residue 10, likely because of a read error; the protein shown is translated from the DNA. The V call is TRDV2, the J call TRDJ1; D unclear. The J gene was missing in TCRdb and was found by matching the end of the DNA to germline. The ends were cut back, 1 base at V and 2 bases at J, with 22 bases in the middle. Germline CDR1 GEAIGNYY, CDR2 EKD. The CDR3 length is 18 residues. The CDR3 reads CACDTIPGNGRGTDKLIF. The CDR3 region has the DNA TGTGCCTGTGACACAATCCCCGGGAATGGGAGAGGGACCGATAAACTCATCTTT.

As for this clone: The protein held in TCRdb is that of a much larger clone and does not match this DNA's translation at residue 20, likely because of a read error; the protein shown is translated from the DNA. This sequence joins TRDV1 and TRDJ1; 13 positions agree with TRDD3. The V gene's germline CDR1 is TSWWSYY and CDR2 QGS. The CDR3 is 27 amino acids. The junction had 32 bases not matched to a gene; V was cut back by 1 base and J by 0 bases. DNA for the CDR3: TGTGCTCTTGGGGAACCCAATCGGCCTCCTCCTTATGACCTACTGGGGGATACGCGGTCGTACACCGATAAACTCATCTTT. It codes for CALGEPNRPPPYDLLGDTRSYTDKLIF.

On this clone: The TCRdb protein, from a much larger clone, departs from this DNA's translation at residue 6, likely by read error; the protein shown derives from the DNA. This chain links TRDV1 with TRDJ1; 9 bases match TRDD3. CDR3 length equals 22 residues. V trimming: 6 bases; J trimming: 0 bases; junction bases outside the gene matches: 26. In germline, CDR1 is TSWWSYY, CDR2 QGS. CDR3 in DNA: TGTGCTCTTGGTCGGGGGACCTACTCGAAATACTGGGGGACCCTCTACACCGATAAACTCATCTTT. It translates to CALGRGTYSKYWGTLYTDKLIF.

This clone was seen many times. A far larger clone is only one base removed, so a read error is likely. The identical CDR3 is also encoded by other nucleotide sequences in the sample. The genes are TRDV1 and TRDJ1; the match to TRDD3 covers 8 bases. CDR3 length: 16 amino acids. CDR1 is TSWWSYY and CDR2 is QGS in the germline V gene. For the CDR3, the DNA is TGTGCCCTTGGGGAACTTCGGACCTGGGGGAGTACAAAACTCATCTTT. As protein: CALGELRTWGSTKLIF.

This clone has just a few counts. TCRdb shows a much larger clone's protein in place of this DNA's translation, and the two differ at residue 11, likely through a read error; the protein shown is translated from the DNA. This chain uses TRDV1 with TRDJ1, with 8 nucleotides matching TRDD3. As TCRdb names no J gene, one was assigned here on the basis of a DNA match to germline. This CDR3 region has 21 residues. Looked up from germline, CDR1 is TSWWSYY and CDR2 is QGS. V gave up 2 bases and J gave up 0 bases; unmatched junction bases: 20. CDR3 protein: CALGESPSFTLGGGYTDKLIF. Here the CDR3 DNA reads TGTGCTCTTGGGGAATCACCCTCGTTTACGCTTGGTGGGGGATACACCGATAAACTCATCTTT.

This clone occurred a few times. This may stem from a read error, because a much larger clone lies one nucleotide away. The chain joins TRDV1 to TRDJ1; tentatively, D is TRDD3 (6 bases). Germline loops: CDR1 TSWWSYY, CDR2 QGS. The V end was cut by 5 bases, the J end by 8 bases, with 12 bases between. The CDR3 is made up of 12 amino acids. This CDR3 reads CALGKGGEKLIF. CDR3 DNA sequence: TGTGCTCTTGGGAAGGGGGGGGAGAAACTCATCTTT.

This clone was recorded many times. CDR3 nucleotide sequence: TGTGCTCTTGGGGAAAGGCCCTACTGGGGGAAGTCCACCGATAAACTCATCTTT. Translated, it gives CALGERPYWGKSTDKLIF. The V gene is TRDV1, the J gene TRDJ1; TRDD3 matches at 9 bases. The CDR3 runs 18 residues. CDR1 and CDR2 (germline): TSWWSYY, QGS. V dropped 2 bases and J dropped 1; count of bases not matched to a gene: 11.

This clone was observed a few times. TCRdb's listed protein matches a much larger clone and diverges from this DNA's translation at residue 13, likely through a read error; the protein shown comes from the DNA. The genes are TRDV2 and TRDJ3; D tentatively fits TRDD2 or TRDD3 (5 bases each). Germline matching of the DNA provided the J gene here, since TCRdb leaves it blank. The CDR3 is 16 residues long. The germline V gene has CDR1 GEAIGNYY and CDR2 EKD. Written as DNA, the CDR3 is TGTGCCTGTGACACTCGGGATTCCTGGGACACCCGACGGATGTTTTTC. Its translation is CACDTRDSWDTRRMFF.

This clone was observed a few times. TCRdb's entry gives the protein of a much larger clone, which mismatches this DNA's translation at residue 8, likely from a read error; the protein reported here is translated from the DNA. The rearrangement joins TRDV2 to TRDJ2; TRDD3 agrees at 7 bases. TCRdb supplies no J gene; here it was assigned by aligning the nucleotide sequence to germline. V lost 3 bases, J lost 0 bases, and 6 bases stayed unmatched. CDR3 length equals 16 residues. Germline-derived CDR1 and CDR2 are GEAIGNYY and EKD. The CDR3 bases are TGTGCCTGTGACGTACTGGGGAATACTTTGACAGCACAACTCTTCTTT. This gives the protein CACDVLGNTLTAQLFF.

Worth noting for this clone: A far more abundant clone sits one base away, making this likely a read error. The same CDR3 can be traced to other DNA sequences in this sample. The J gene is TRDJ2, the V gene TRDV2; D possibly uses TRDD2 or TRDD3 (5 bases each). TCRdb leaves out the J gene; it was filled in here by matching the DNA to germline. The CDR3 runs to 21 residues. Germline CDR1 and CDR2: GEAIGNYY and EKD. Trimming removed 0 bases from V and 3 bases from J, with 28 bases in between. The CDR3 nucleotides read TGTGCCTGTGACACCGTTAGGACCGGGGAATCCCGCTTTCCTCTGACAGCACAACTCTTCTTT. This codes for CACDTVRTGESRFPLTAQLFF.

Worth noting for this clone: For this DNA, TCRdb reports the protein of a much larger clone, which diverges at residue 4, most likely from a read error; the protein presented here is translated directly from the DNA. The chain couples TRDV2 to TRDJ1, with 13 bases aligning to TRDD3. TCRdb carries no J gene annotation; the J gene was assigned here by matching the DNA with germline. Germline assignment: CDR1 GEAIGNYY and CDR2 EKD. CDR3 length: 18 residues. The CDR3 loop is CACNTLLLGDTKTDKLIF. CDR3 in DNA: TGTGCCTGTAACACCTTGTTACTGGGGGATACGAAGACCGATAAACTCATCTTT.

As for this clone: This DNA's translation differs at residue 20 from TCRdb's protein, which comes from a much larger clone; a read error is likely, and the protein shown is translated from the DNA. The genes are TRDV1 and TRDJ1, with 10 nucleotides matching TRDD3. Assignment of the J gene here rests on matching the DNA to germline, because TCRdb gives none. This CDR3 spans 25 amino acids. Germline assignment: CDR1 TSWWSYY and CDR2 QGS. Trimming took 1 base from V and 3 from J; bases not matched to a gene: 32. For the CDR3, the DNA is TGTGCTCTTGGGGAACAGGCGCGCCTTCGGGACTGGGGGATCCAAAGGAGGGGGTACGCCGATAAACTCATCTTT. Encoded protein: CALGEQARLRDWGIQRRGYADKLIF.